This TCR beta chain stems from a study of regulatory dendritic cells for organ transplantation (dated by TCRdb to the late 2010s). As for the study more broadly: The TCRbeta repertoires of sorted naive and memory CD4+ and CD8+ T cells were sequenced before and after allostimulation with regulatory or mature dendritic cells. Broad study findings and their caveats: Among the resting subsets, the most alloreactive TCR clonotypes were found in memory CD8+ T cells. Only a couple of subjects were sequenced, and considerable between-individual heterogeneity in the alloreactive memory CD8+ T cell pool was noted by the authors. Allostimulation expanded memory CD8+ clones in both subjects, but regulatory dendritic cells appeared to induce more limited expansion than mature dendritic cells. Naive CD4+ and CD8+ T cells showed highly diverse repertoires, whereas memory cells were less diverse and memory CD8+ cells were the most oligoclonal.

FACS was used to sort naive T cells as CD45RA+ cells and memory T cells as CD45RO+ CD4+ or CD8+ cells. T cells for TCR sequencing came from a couple of healthy control subjects. Unstimulated sorted T cell subsets were used as baseline controls for the mixed lymphocyte reactions. Genomic DNA was extracted with the Qiagen DNeasy Blood & Tissue Kit. A multiplexed two-step PCR with Vbeta-specific forward primers and Jbeta-specific reverse primers was used to amplify the TCRbeta CDR3 regions. The TCRbeta libraries were sequenced on an Illumina instrument via the immunoSEQ service. As for how the authors treated the data: IMGT annotation was used to assign V, D and J genes, and synthetic CDR3 analogues were used to correct the counts for multiplex PCR bias. The immunoSEQ Analyzer calculated repertoire clonality as one minus the normalized Shannon entropy. Whether a clone counted as expanded was decided by Fisher's exact test with Benjamini-Hochberg false discovery rate control and a two-tailed cutoff of P<0.01. Here the immuneACCESS table is served through TCRdb, limited to in-frame sequences with V and J called. Missing clones are a known gap in these copies; in checked studies unresolved V genes cover under half, and the rest lacks a known reason. The V and J calls and clone size come from that table; D and trimming were worked out from the DNA. The sample profile shows roughly 30,000 clones; roughly 85% of them were found once. The ten biggest clones cover around 0.43% of the sample.

The CDR3 contains 15 residues, cysteine and phenylalanine counted. Of all the DNA, just the CDR3 is kept, 45 bases in frame from base 1. The junction shows trimming of 0 bases on V and 13 bases on J, and the gene matches do not reach 11 bases of it. CDR1 and CDR2 are read off the germline V gene as SNHLY and FYNNEI. To note about this clone: Its antigen is still unknown. Base qualities were left out, and no much larger clone turns up one base away.

The chain couples TRBV2 to TRBJ1-4, with TRBD1 identical over 7 junction bases. This TCR was sampled from a human donor in good health. Sample: naive CD8+ T cells from blood. The cell subset or site label on this specimen signifies: CD45RA+ naive T cells. The DNA sequence follows: TGTGCCAGCAGTGAAGCTCGGACAGGTTGGTTGGGACTGTTTTTT. It specifies CASSEARTGWLGLFF.